A selection of T cell receptor beta chains follows, all from one sample in a study of blood T cell repertoires in COVID-19. Sequenced by immunoSEQ multiplex PCR; TCRdb stores in-frame clones only, minus some. This table has some 100,000 clones, 75% to 95% appearing once. Sequencing was done on a sample of peripheral blood. The receptors originated from a man aged 50-59 years with acute or convalescent COVID-19. Each CDR3 is given with its conserved first and last residue. The D gene is left open where the match is weak. Only part of the rows carry a size: once, few, many, or a class if the clone is expanded.

J gene,V gene,clone size,D gene,CDR3 protein,CDR3 DNA
TRBJ1-2,TRBV19,-,TRBD1,CASSRDSRGYTF,TGTGCCAGTAGTCGGGACAGCCGTGGCTACACCTTC
TRBJ1-2,TRBV19,-,-,CASRESTNYGYTF,TGTGCCAGTAGGGAGAGTACTAACTATGGCTACACCTTC
TRBJ1-5,TRBV5-6,once,TRBD1,CASSLQGSNQPQHF,TGTGCCAGCAGCCTACAGGGGTCCAATCAGCCCCAGCATTTT
TRBJ1-1,TRBV18,-,-,CASSPAGTPLGDTEAFF,TGTGCCAGCTCACCGGCCGGGACACCTCTCGGGGACACTGAAGCTTTCTTT
TRBJ2-1,TRBV4-2,-,-,CASSSGGYNEQFF,TGTGCCAGCAGCTCTGGCGGCTACAATGAGCAGTTCTTC
TRBJ2-6,TRBV29-1,-,-,CSVGQVRISGANVLTF,TGCAGCGTTGGACAGGTCCGAATCTCTGGGGCCAACGTCCTGACTTTC
TRBJ2-5,TRBV11-3,-,TRBD2,CASSPGLAGGQETQYF,TGTGCCAGCAGCCCCGGACTAGCGGGAGGGCAAGAGACCCAGTACTTC
TRBJ2-7,TRBV18,-,-,CASSAGNPYEQYF,TGTGCCAGCTCAGCCGGTAATCCGTACGAGCAGTACTTC
TRBJ2-2,TRBV18,-,TRBD1,CASSMGQAEIGELFF,TGTGCCAGCTCAATGGGACAGGCCGAAATCGGGGAGCTGTTTTTT
TRBJ1-3,TRBV5-6,-,TRBD1,CASSLGQGRNTIYF,TGTGCCAGCAGCTTGGGACAGGGGAGAAACACCATATATTTT
TRBJ2-2,TRBV6-4,-,-,CASSVTGGTGELFF,TGTGCCAGCAGCGTAACAGGTGGCACCGGGGAGCTGTTTTTT
TRBJ1-1,TRBV29-1,-,TRBD1,CSVEKGTVNTEAFF,TGCAGCGTTGAAAAGGGGACAGTGAACACTGAAGCTTTCTTT
TRBJ2-7,TRBV7-9,-,-,CASSLTLAGGEQYF,TGTGCCAGCAGCTTAACCCTAGCAGGTGGGGAGCAGTACTTC
TRBJ1-2,TRBV18,-,-,CASSKDSYGYTF,TGTGCCAGCTCAAAGGACAGCTATGGCTACACCTTC
TRBJ2-5,TRBV5-6,-,-,CASSLRETQYF,TGTGCCAGCAGCTTGCGGGAGACCCAGTACTTC
TRBJ2-1,TRBV3-1/TRBV3-2,-,TRBD2,CASRLGTSGRRGYNEQFF,TGTGCCAGCAGGCTCGGGACTAGCGGGAGGAGGGGTTACAATGAGCAGTTCTTC
TRBJ1-2,TRBV6-5,-,-,CATQGFSNYGYTF,TGTGCCACACAGGGCTTTTCTAACTATGGCTACACCTTC
TRBJ2-7,TRBV11-3,-,TRBD1,CASSPDRGGEQYF,TGTGCCAGCAGCCCCGACAGGGGTGGCGAGCAGTACTTC
TRBJ1-4,TRBV7-9,-,TRBD1,CASSYGQGDEKLFF,TGTGCCAGCAGCTACGGACAGGGGGATGAAAAACTGTTTTTT
TRBJ1-1,TRBV30,-,TRBD1,CAWSATGGLNTEAFF,TGTGCCTGGAGTGCCACAGGGGGCCTGAACACTGAAGCTTTCTTT
TRBJ2-2,TRBV5-1,-,TRBD1,CASSEQGAPTGELFF,TGCGCCAGCAGCGAACAGGGGGCGCCAACCGGGGAGCTGTTTTTT
TRBJ1-6,TRBV6-5,once,-,CASSPDRQGNSPLHF,TGTGCCAGCAGTCCAGACAGGCAGGGAAATTCACCCCTCCACTTT
TRBJ2-3,TRBV11-3,-,-,CASSLDTQYF,TGTGCCAGCAGTCTAGATACGCAGTATTTT
TRBJ2-4,TRBV3-1/TRBV3-2,-,-,CASSQVAGGRAKNIQYF,TGTGCCAGCAGCCAAGTTGCCGGGGGTCGGGCCAAAAACATTCAGTACTTC
TRBJ1-1,TRBV11-2,-,-,CASSLGTGYTEAFF,TGTGCCAGCAGCTTAGGGACGGGATACACTGAAGCTTTCTTT
TRBJ1-3,TRBV24-1,-,-,CATSAADSAGNTIYF,TGTGCCACCAGTGCCGCGGACAGTGCTGGAAACACCATATATTTT
TRBJ2-3,TRBV5-1,-,-,CASSRGGTSTDTQYF,TGCGCCAGCAGCCGTGGCGGAACTAGCACAGATACGCAGTATTTT
TRBJ2-3,TRBV5-1,-,TRBD2,CASSLTGRETDTQYF,TGCGCCAGCAGCTTGACGGGGAGGGAGACAGATACGCAGTATTTT
TRBJ2-7,TRBV7-9,-,-,CASSFSLTGGASNEQYF,TGTGCCAGCAGCTTCTCCCTTACAGGGGGGGCTTCGAACGAGCAGTACTTC
TRBJ1-2,TRBV7-2,-,-,CASSPSSGGTRLINYGYTF,TGTGCCAGCAGCCCTAGCAGTGGCGGGACGAGACTTATTAACTATGGCTACACCTTC
TRBJ1-2,TRBV30,-,-,CAWSTGGPYGYTF,TGTGCCTGGAGTACGGGGGGCCCCTATGGCTACACCTTC
TRBJ2-7,TRBV7-6,few,-,CASSFWGKDEQYF,TGTGCCAGCAGCTTTTGGGGCAAGGACGAGCAGTACTTC
TRBJ2-1,TRBV11-3,-,TRBD2,CASSLGPGLAGGPNEQFF,TGTGCCAGCAGCTTAGGTCCTGGGTTAGCGGGAGGGCCAAATGAGCAGTTCTTC
TRBJ2-1,TRBV24-1,-,-,CATSGSRVGEQFF,TGTGCCACCAGTGGTTCCAGGGTTGGTGAGCAGTTCTTC
TRBJ1-2,TRBV6-6,-,TRBD1,CASSYRQGGGYTF,TGTGCCAGCAGTTACCGACAGGGAGGTGGCTACACCTTC
TRBJ2-7,TRBV3-1/TRBV3-2,-,TRBD2,CASSQVGAGGTYEQYF,TGTGCCAGCAGCCAAGTAGGCGCGGGAGGAACCTACGAGCAGTACTTC
TRBJ2-7,TRBV7-6,few,-,CASSPIGGGGQTLNEQYF,TGTGCCAGCAGCCCAATAGGAGGTGGGGGCCAAACCCTTAACGAGCAGTACTTC
TRBJ2-7,TRBV27,-,-,CASSSRGFYQHEQYF,TGTGCCAGCTCCTCCCGGGGGTTCTACCAACACGAGCAGTACTTC
TRBJ2-7,TRBV5-4,-,-,CASSLVGRYEQYF,TGTGCCAGCAGCTTGGTTGGGCGATACGAGCAGTACTTC
TRBJ1-1,TRBV7-9,-,-,CASSPGGVGTEAFF,TGTGCCAGCAGCCCCGGGGGGGTGGGCACTGAAGCTTTCTTT
TRBJ1-5,TRBV7-9,-,-,CASSLGAGHEPQHF,TGTGCCAGCAGCTTAGGGGCAGGGCATGAGCCCCAGCATTTT
TRBJ1-1,TRBV5-1,-,TRBD1,CASSFTGGGGTEAFF,TGCGCCAGCAGCTTCACAGGGGGCGGTGGCACTGAAGCTTTCTTT